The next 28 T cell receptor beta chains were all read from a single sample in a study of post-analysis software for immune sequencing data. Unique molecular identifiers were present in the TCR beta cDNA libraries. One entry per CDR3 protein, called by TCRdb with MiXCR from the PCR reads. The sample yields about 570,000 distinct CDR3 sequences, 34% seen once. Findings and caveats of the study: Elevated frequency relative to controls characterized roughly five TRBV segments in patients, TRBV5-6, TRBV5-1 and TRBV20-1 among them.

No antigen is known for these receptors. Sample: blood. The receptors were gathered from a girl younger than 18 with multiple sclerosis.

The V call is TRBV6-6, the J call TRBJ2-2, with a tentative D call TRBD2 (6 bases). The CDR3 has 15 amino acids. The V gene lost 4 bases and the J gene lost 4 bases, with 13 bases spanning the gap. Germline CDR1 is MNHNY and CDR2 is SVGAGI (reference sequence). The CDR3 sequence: CASSSQFGGTGELFF. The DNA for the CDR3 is TGTGCCAGCAGTTCTCAATTCGGGGGCACCGGGGAGCTGTTTTTT.

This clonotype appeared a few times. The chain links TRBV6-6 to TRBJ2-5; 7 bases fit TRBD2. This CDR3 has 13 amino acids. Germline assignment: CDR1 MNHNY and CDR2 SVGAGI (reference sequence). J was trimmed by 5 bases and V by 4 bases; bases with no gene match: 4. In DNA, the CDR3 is TGTGCCAGCAGTTCCGGGACTACGGAGACCCAGTACTTC. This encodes CASSSGTTETQYF.

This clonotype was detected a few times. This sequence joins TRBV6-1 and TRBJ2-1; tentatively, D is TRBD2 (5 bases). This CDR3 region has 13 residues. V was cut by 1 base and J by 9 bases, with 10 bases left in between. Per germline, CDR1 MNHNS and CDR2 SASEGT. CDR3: CASSEGAGTEQFF. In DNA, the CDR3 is TGTGCCAGCAGTGAAGGCGCGGGTACTGAGCAGTTCTTC.

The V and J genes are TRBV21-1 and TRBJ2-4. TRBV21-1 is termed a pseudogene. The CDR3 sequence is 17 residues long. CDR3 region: CASSKGCGPKAKNIQYF. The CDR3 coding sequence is TGTGCCAGCAGCAAAGGTTGTGGACCAAAAGCCAAAAACATTCAGTACTTC.

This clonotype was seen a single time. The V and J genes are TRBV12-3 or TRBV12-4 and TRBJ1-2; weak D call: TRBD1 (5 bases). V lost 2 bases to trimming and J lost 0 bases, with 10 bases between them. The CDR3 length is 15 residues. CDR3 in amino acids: CASSLRRVANYGYTF. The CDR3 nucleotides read TGTGCCAGCAGTTTACGCAGGGTGGCTAACTATGGCTACACCTTC.

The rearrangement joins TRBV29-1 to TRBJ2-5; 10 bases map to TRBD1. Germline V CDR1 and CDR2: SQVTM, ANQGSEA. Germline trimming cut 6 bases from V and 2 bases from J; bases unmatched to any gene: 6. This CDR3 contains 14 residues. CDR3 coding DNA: TGCAGCGTCCCGGGACAGGGGTTTCAAGAGACCCAGTACTTC. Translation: CSVPGQGFQETQYF.

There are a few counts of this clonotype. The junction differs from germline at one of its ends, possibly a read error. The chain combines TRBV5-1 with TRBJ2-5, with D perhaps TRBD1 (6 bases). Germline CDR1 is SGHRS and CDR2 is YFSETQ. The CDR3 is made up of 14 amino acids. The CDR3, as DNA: TGTGCCAGCAGCTTAGCAGGGGACCAAGAGACCCAGTACTTC. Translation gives CASSLAGDQETQYF. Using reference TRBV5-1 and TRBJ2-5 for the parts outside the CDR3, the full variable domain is KAGVTQTPRYLIKTRGQQVTLSCSPISGHRSVSWYQQTPGQGLQFLFEYFSETQRNKGNFPGRFSGRQFSNSRSEMNVSTLELGDSALYLCASSLAGDQETQYFGPGTRLLVL.

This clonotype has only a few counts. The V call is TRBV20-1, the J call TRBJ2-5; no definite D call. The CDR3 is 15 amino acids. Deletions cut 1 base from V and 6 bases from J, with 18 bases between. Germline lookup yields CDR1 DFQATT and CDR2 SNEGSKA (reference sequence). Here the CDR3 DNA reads TGCAGTGCTAGAGTACGTGACTGGGCGAGGAAGACCCAGTACTTC. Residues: CSARVRDWARKTQYF.

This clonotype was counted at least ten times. The DNA of the CDR3 is TGCAGTGCTAGTGAGGTAGATACGCAGTATTTT. Translating it yields CSASEVDTQYF. The chain links TRBV20-1 to TRBJ2-3; unclear D gene. Germline CDR1 reads DFQATT; CDR2 reads SNEGSKA (reference sequence). CDR3 size: 11 residues. V lost 3 bases to trimming and J lost 5 bases, with 6 bases between them.

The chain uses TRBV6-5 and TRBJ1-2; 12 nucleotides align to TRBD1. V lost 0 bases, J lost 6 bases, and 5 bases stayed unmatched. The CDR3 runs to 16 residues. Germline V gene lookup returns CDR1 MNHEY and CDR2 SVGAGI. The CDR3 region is CASSYSLGQGANGYTF. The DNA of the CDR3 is TGTGCCAGCAGTTACTCGCTGGGACAGGGGGCAAATGGCTACACCTTC.

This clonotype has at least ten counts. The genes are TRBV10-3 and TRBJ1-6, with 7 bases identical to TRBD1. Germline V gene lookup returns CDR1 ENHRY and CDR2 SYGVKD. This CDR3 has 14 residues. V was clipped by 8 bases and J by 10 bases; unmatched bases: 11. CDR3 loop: CAIWAGGGSSPLHF. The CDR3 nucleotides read TGTGCCATCTGGGCAGGGGGAGGGAGCTCACCCCTCCACTTT.

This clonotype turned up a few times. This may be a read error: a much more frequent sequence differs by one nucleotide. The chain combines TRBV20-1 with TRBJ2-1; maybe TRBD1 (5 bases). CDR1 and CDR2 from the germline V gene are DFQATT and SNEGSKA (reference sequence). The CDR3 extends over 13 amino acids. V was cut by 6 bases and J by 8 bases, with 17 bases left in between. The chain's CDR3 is CSALTASRDEQFF. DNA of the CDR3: TGCAGTGCCCTGACAGCCAGCCGCGATGAGCAGTTCTTC.

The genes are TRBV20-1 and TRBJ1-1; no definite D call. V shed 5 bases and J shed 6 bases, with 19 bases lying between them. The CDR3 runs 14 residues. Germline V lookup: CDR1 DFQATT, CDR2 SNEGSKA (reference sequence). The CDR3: CSAGVIAAVAEAFF. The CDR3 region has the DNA TGCAGTGCTGGAGTCATCGCGGCGGTCGCTGAAGCTTTCTTT.

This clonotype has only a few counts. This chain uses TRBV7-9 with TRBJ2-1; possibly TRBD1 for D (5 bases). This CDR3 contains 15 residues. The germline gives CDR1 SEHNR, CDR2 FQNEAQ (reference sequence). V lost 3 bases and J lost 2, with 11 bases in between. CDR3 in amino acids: CASSLIRVPYNEQFF. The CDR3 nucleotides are TGTGCCAGCAGCTTGATCAGGGTACCCTACAATGAGCAGTTCTTC. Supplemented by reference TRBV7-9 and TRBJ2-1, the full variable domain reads DTGVSQNPRHKITKRGQNVTFRCDPISEHNRLYWYRQTLGQGPEFLTYFQNEAQLEKSRLLSDRFSAERPKGSFSTLEIQRTEQGDSAMYLCASSLIRVPYNEQFFGPGTRLTVL.

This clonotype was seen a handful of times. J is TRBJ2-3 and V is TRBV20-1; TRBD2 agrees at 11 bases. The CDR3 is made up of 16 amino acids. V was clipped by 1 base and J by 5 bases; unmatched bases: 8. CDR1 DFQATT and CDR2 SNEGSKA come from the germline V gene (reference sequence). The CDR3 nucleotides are TGCAGTGCTAGAGGACCGGGACTAGCGGTTGAAGATACGCAGTATTTT. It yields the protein CSARGPGLAVEDTQYF.

The CDR3 reads CATGSSVSTDTQYF. CDR3 DNA sequence: TGTGCCACAGGGTCTAGCGTTAGCACAGATACGCAGTATTTT. This rearrangement joins TRBV12-3 or TRBV12-4 to TRBJ2-3; possible D gene TRBD2, 6 bases. The V gene lost 10 bases and the J gene lost 0 bases, with 14 bases spanning the gap. The CDR3 loop spans 14 amino acids.

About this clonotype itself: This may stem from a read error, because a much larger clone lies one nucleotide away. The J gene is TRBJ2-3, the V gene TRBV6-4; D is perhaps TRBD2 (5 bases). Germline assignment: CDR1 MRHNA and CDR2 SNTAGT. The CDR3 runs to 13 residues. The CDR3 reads CASRDSRTDTQYF. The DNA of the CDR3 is TGTGCCAGCAGGGACTCCCGCACAGATACGCAGTATTTT.

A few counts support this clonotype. The CDR3 DNA is TGTGCCAGCAGTGAAGCATTAGGGAATGAGCAGTTCTTC. Translating it yields CASSEALGNEQFF. This sequence joins TRBV2 and TRBJ2-1; D is unclear. The ends were cut back, 0 bases at V and 7 bases at J, with 7 bases in the middle. The CDR3 consists of 13 residues. Germline CDR1 SNHLY, CDR2 FYNNEI. Full variable domain (outside the CDR3, taken from reference TRBV2 and TRBJ2-1): EPEVTQTPSHQVTQMGQEVILRCVPISNHLYFYWYRQILGQKVEFLVSFYNNEISEKSEIFDDQFSVERPDGSNFTLKIRSTKLEDSAMYFCASSEALGNEQFFGPGTRLTVL.

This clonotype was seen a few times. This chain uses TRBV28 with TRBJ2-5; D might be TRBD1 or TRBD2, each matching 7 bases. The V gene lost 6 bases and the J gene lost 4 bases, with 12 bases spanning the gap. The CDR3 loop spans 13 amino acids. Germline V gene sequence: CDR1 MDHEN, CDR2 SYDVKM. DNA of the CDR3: TGTGCCAGCAGATCAGGGGGGGCAGAGACCCAGTACTTC. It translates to CASRSGGAETQYF.

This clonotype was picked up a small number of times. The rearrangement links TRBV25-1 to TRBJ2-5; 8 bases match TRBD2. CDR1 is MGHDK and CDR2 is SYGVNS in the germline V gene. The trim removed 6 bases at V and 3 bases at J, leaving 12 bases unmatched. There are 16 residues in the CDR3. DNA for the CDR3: TGTGCCAGCAGCCGGGGGGGCGTGGTTTGGGAAGAGACCCAGTACTTC. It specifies CASSRGGVVWEETQYF. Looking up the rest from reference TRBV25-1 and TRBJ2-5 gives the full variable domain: EADIYQTPRYLVIGTGKKITLECSQTMGHDKMYWYQQDPGMELHLIHYSYGVNSTEKGDLSSESTVSRIRTEHFPLTLESARPSHTSQYLCASSRGGVVWEETQYFGPGTRLLVL.

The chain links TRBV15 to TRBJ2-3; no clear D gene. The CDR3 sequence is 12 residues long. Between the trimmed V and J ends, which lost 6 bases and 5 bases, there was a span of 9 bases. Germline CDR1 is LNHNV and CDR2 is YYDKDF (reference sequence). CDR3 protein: CATSTRLDTQYF. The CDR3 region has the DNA TGTGCCACCAGTACGAGACTAGATACGCAGTATTTT.

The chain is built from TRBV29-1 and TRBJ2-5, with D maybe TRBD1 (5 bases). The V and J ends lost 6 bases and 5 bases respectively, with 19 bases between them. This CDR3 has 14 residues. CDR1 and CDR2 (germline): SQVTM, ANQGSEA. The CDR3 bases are TGCAGCGTGACGTCCTGGGCCGCAGGGGAGACCCAGTACTTC. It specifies CSVTSWAAGETQYF.

The CDR3 is CSAPGTQETQYF. The CDR3 nucleotides are TGCAGTGCTCCGGGGACCCAAGAGACCCAGTACTTC. The V and J genes are TRBV20-1 and TRBJ2-5, with D perhaps given as TRBD1 or TRBD2 (5 bases each). The CDR3 loop spans 12 amino acids. Germline V lookup: CDR1 DFQATT, CDR2 SNEGSKA (reference sequence). V was cut by 5 bases and J by 1 base, with 8 bases left in between.

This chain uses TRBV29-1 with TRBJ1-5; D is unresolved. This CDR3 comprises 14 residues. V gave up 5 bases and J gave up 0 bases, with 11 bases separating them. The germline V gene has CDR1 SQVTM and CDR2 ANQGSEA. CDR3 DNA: TGCAGCGTTTACCTAGGAAATAGCAATCAGCCCCAGCATTTT. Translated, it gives CSVYLGNSNQPQHF. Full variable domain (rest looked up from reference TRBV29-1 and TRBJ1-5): SAVISQKPSRDICQRGTSLTIQCQVDSQVTMMFWYRQQPGQSLTLIATANQGSEATYESGFVIDKFPISRPNLTFSTLTVSNMSPEDSSIYLCSVYLGNSNQPQHFGDGTRLSIL.

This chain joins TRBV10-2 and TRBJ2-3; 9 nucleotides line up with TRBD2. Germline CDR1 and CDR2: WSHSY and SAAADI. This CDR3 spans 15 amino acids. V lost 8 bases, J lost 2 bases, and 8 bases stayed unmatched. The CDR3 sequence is CASDRGLATTDTQYF. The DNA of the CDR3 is TGCGCCAGCGATCGAGGACTAGCGACCACAGATACGCAGTATTTT.

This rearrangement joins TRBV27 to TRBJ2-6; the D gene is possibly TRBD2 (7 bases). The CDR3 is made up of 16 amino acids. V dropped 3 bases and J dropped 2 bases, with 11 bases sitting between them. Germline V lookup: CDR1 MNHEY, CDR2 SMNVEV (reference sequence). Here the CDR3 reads CASSFGGGPGANVLTF. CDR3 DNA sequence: TGTGCCAGCAGTTTTGGGGGGGGCCCTGGGGCCAACGTCCTGACTTTC.

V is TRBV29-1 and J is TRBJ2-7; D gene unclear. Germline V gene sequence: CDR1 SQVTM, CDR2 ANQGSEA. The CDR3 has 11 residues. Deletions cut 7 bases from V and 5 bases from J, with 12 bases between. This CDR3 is CSGSWSHEQYF. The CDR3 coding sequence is TGCAGCGGTAGCTGGAGCCACGAGCAGTACTTC.

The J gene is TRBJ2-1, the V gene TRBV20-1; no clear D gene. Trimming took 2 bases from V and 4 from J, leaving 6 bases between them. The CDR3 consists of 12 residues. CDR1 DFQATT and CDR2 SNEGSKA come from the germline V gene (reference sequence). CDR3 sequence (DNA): TGCAGTGCTAGACCCGGGTACAATGAGCAGTTCTTC. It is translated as CSARPGYNEQFF.